The 17 T cell receptor beta chains below all came from one sample that was sequenced in a study of blood T cell repertoires in COVID-19. Libraries were prepared by immunoSEQ multiplex PCR; TCRdb keeps only in-frame clonotypes and omits some of them. The sample yields about 71,000 clones, roughly 85% seen once. The sample taken for sequencing was peripheral blood. Source of these receptors: a man aged 30 to 45 with acute or convalescent COVID-19.

V gene TRBV5-1 combines with J gene TRBJ1-1, with unresolved D. Per the germline V gene, CDR1 is SGHRS and CDR2 is YFSETQ. Trimming removed 2 bases at V and 7 bases at J, with 21 bases between. The CDR3 spans 16 residues. Written as DNA, the CDR3 is TGCGCCAGCAGCTTACCGCCTAACTCAGGTTGGAATGAAGCTTTCTTT. It translates to CASSLPPNSGWNEAFF.

The V and J genes are TRBV5-1 and TRBJ2-1; 11 bases line up with TRBD2. V trimming: 2 bases; J trimming: 8 bases; junction bases outside the gene matches: 6. Per the germline V gene, CDR1 is SGHRS and CDR2 is YFSETQ. This CDR3 contains 15 residues. The CDR3 loop reads CASSFIAGGSDEQFF. As DNA, the CDR3 is TGCGCCAGCAGCTTCATAGCGGGAGGGTCCGATGAGCAGTTCTTC.

CDR3 sequence: CASSEQRNTEAFF. CDR3 DNA: TGCGCCAGCAGTGAACAGAGGAACACTGAAGCTTTCTTT. The V call is TRBV10-1, the J call TRBJ1-1; no definite D call. The length of the CDR3 is 13 residues. The germline gives CDR1 WNHNN, CDR2 SYGVQD (reference sequence). Trimming removed 3 bases at V and 1 base at J, with 6 bases between.

A few counts support this clone. The chain employs TRBV19 and TRBJ1-6; D uncertain. Germline V lookup: CDR1 LNHDA, CDR2 SQIVND (reference sequence). CDR3 length: 11 amino acids. Between the trimmed V and J ends, which lost 10 bases and 8 bases, there was a span of 9 bases. The CDR3 is CATGDYSPLHF. CDR3 DNA: TGTGCCACCGGAGATTATTCACCCCTCCACTTT.

The rearrangement uses TRBV7-9 and TRBJ1-4; D is undetermined. V shed 5 bases and J shed 8 bases, with 18 bases lying between them. The germline CDR1 and CDR2 sequences are SEHNR and FQNEAQ (reference sequence). This CDR3 has 15 amino acids. The DNA for the CDR3 is TGTGCCAGCAGCGTAGATATGACTGTCCGGGAAAAACTGTTTTTT. It codes for CASSVDMTVREKLFF.

This chain links TRBV29-1 with TRBJ2-1, with 13 bases matching TRBD2. J was trimmed by 3 bases and V by 3 bases; bases with no gene match: 8. Germline V gives CDR1 SQVTM, CDR2 ANQGSEA. The CDR3 has 17 amino acids. In DNA form, the CDR3 reads TGCAGCGTTGACGAGGCGACTAGCGGGAGGTTCTACAATGAGCAGTTCTTC. Residues: CSVDEATSGRFYNEQFF.

This rearrangement joins TRBV28 to TRBJ1-2; D possibly corresponds to TRBD1 (6 bases). V lost 3 bases to trimming and J lost 3 bases, with 11 bases between them. CDR1 and CDR2 from the germline V gene are MDHEN and SYDVKM. The CDR3 covers 14 residues. The CDR3 DNA reads TGTGCCAGCAGTTTGGCAGGGGCGGACTATGGCTACACCTTC. Translation: CASSLAGADYGYTF.

V is TRBV6-2 or TRBV6-3 and J is TRBJ1-6; TRBD1 matches at 7 bases. J gave up 6 bases and V 4 bases, and 9 bases lay outside the gene matches. The CDR3 sequence is 16 residues long. CDR1 is MNHEY, CDR2 SVGEGT, per germline. This CDR3 reads CASSSYRTGVNSPLHF. In DNA form, the CDR3 reads TGTGCCAGCAGTTCATATCGGACAGGAGTTAATTCACCCCTCCACTTT.

J is TRBJ2-2 and V is TRBV6-6, with D unresolved. Trimming stripped 8 bases from V and 1 base from J, with 14 bases between. The germline V gene encodes CDR1 MNHNY and CDR2 SVGAGI (reference sequence). This CDR3 region has 15 residues. The CDR3 nucleotides read TGTGCCAGCCTCACGGGTAGAAAGAACACCGGGGAGCTGTTTTTT. Amino acids: CASLTGRKNTGELFF.

This clone was counted a few times. This chain joins TRBV27 and TRBJ2-2; weak D call: TRBD1 (5 bases). CDR3 length: 14 residues. From germline, CDR1 is MNHEY and CDR2 SMNVEV (reference sequence). V lost 2 bases, J lost 6 bases, and 10 bases lay in between. CDR3 in DNA: TGTGCCAGCAGTTTAGGGGCAGCCCCCGGGGAGCTGTTTTTT. Protein: CASSLGAAPGELFF.

The genes are TRBV2 and TRBJ2-2; 8 nucleotides match TRBD1. The germline gives CDR1 SNHLY, CDR2 FYNNEI. V was pared by 4 bases and J by 1 base, with 2 bases of the junction left unmatched. CDR3 length equals 15 residues. The CDR3 reads CASSVDRGNTGELFF. DNA of the CDR3: TGTGCCAGCAGTGTTGACAGGGGGAACACCGGGGAGCTGTTTTTT.

This clone was found a few times. The rearrangement joins TRBV27 to TRBJ1-1; perhaps TRBD1 as D (6 bases). This CDR3 is 14 amino acids long. V gave up 0 bases and J gave up 10 bases, with 15 bases separating them. Germline V gene sequence: CDR1 MNHEY, CDR2 SMNVEV (reference sequence). The DNA for the CDR3 is TGTGCCAGCAGTTTATCGCCAGATCTAGGGGGAGCTTTCTTT. Translating gives CASSLSPDLGGAFF.

In this sample, this clone turned up once. The gene calls are TRBV9 and TRBJ1-2; D uncertain. Per germline, CDR1 SGDLS and CDR2 YYNGEE. This CDR3 is 14 amino acids long. Deletions cut 0 bases from V and 4 bases from J, with 10 bases between. CDR3 residues: CASSVDGEGYGYTF. DNA for the CDR3: TGTGCCAGCAGCGTAGACGGGGAAGGCTATGGCTACACCTTC.

The chain uses TRBV7-2 and TRBJ2-3; 7 bases fit TRBD1. The CDR3 consists of 14 residues. The V and J ends lost 5 bases and 6 bases, in that order; junction bases with no gene match: 8. Germline values: CDR1 SGHTA, CDR2 FQGNSA. DNA for the CDR3: TGTGCCAGCAGCATACAACAGGGGAAGGATACGCAGTATTTT. It specifies CASSIQQGKDTQYF.

The rearrangement uses TRBV7-9 and TRBJ2-7; D possibly corresponds to TRBD1 (6 bases). Germline CDR1 is SEHNR and CDR2 is FQNEAQ (reference sequence). The CDR3 covers 15 residues. Trimming shortened V by 0 bases and J by 7 bases, and 16 bases separated the two germline ends. CDR3 bases: TGTGCCAGCAGCTTAGCTACGGCAGGGGTTGAGGAGCAGTACTTC. This gives the protein CASSLATAGVEEQYF. Filled out from reference TRBV7-9 and TRBJ2-7, the complete variable domain reads DTGVSQNPRHKITKRGQNVTFRCDPISEHNRLYWYRQTLGQGPEFLTYFQNEAQLEKSRLLSDRFSAERPKGSFSTLEIQRTEQGDSAMYLCASSLATAGVEEQYFGPGTRLTVT.

The V call is TRBV19, the J call TRBJ1-5; no clear D gene. Trimming removed 3 bases from V and 9 bases from J, with 18 bases in between. The germline V gene has CDR1 LNHDA and CDR2 SQIVND (reference sequence). The CDR3 has 15 residues. This chain's CDR3 is CASSMMVFTGAPQHF. The CDR3 region has the DNA TGTGCCAGTAGTATGATGGTGTTCACGGGAGCGCCCCAGCATTTT. The full variable domain, in which reference TRBV19 and TRBJ1-5 provide the parts outside the CDR3, is DGGITQSPKYLFRKEGQNVTLSCEQNLNHDAMYWYRQDPGQGLRLIYYSQIVNDFQKGDIAEGYSVSREKKESFPLTVTSAQKNPTAFYLCASSMMVFTGAPQHFGDGTRLSIL.

The chain joins TRBV9 to TRBJ2-1, with TRBD1 matching over 9 bases. The CDR3 has 14 residues. The J segment lost 10 bases and the V segment lost 3 bases, leaving 8 bases of the junction unmatched. The germline gives CDR1 SGDLS, CDR2 YYNGEE. The CDR3 loop reads CASSAGTGYGEQFF. DNA of the CDR3: TGTGCCAGCAGCGCCGGGACAGGGTACGGCGAGCAGTTCTTC.